These 27 T cell receptor beta chains originate from one sample sequenced in a study of T cell repertoires in cytomegalovirus infection. No cognate antigen is known for these TCRs. TCRdb independently ran MiXCR on the reads; one entry per CDR3 protein. Among about 890,000 distinct CDR3 sequences listed, roughly a third were seen once. Sequenced here: cultured CD8+ T cells from PBMCs, sampled from culture after CMV antigen stimulation. Receptor source: a human donor in good health (CMV status not recorded). Some clones in this sample may be carry-over from other donors' samples.

The chain recombines TRBV29-1 with TRBJ2-1, with D hard to call. Germline V lookup: CDR1 SQVTM, CDR2 ANQGSEA. CDR3 length: 12 amino acids. Trimming left V 3 bases short and J 1 base short, with 4 bases between. DNA of the CDR3: TGCAGCGTTGAGGGTTCCTACAATGAGCAGTTCTTC. Protein sequence: CSVEGSYNEQFF.

This clonotype was recorded at least ten times. The chain carries TRBV7-2 and TRBJ1-2; D is undetermined. Trimming removed 2 bases at V and 3 bases at J, with 13 bases between. In germline, CDR1 is SGHTA, CDR2 FQGNSA. The CDR3 loop spans 15 amino acids. The CDR3 sequence is CASSLSRGRDYGYTF. In nucleotides, the CDR3 is TGTGCCAGCAGCTTAAGTCGGGGAAGGGACTATGGCTACACCTTC.

This chain connects TRBV7-9 to TRBJ2-1; TRBD2 matches 7 bases. Germline loops: CDR1 SEHNR, CDR2 FQNEAQ (reference sequence). Trimming took 0 bases from V and 6 from J; bases not matched to a gene: 5. CDR3 size: 15 residues. The CDR3 DNA sequence: TGTGCCAGCAGCTTAGCTGGGCGGGAGATCAATGAGCAGTTCTTC. It specifies CASSLAGREINEQFF.

This clonotype has just a few counts. This rearrangement joins TRBV6-5 to TRBJ1-4; D not resolved. This CDR3 comprises 15 residues. Looked up from germline, CDR1 is MNHEY and CDR2 is SVGAGI. V lost 4 bases to trimming and J lost 3 bases, with 12 bases between them. In nucleotides, the CDR3 is TGTGCCAGCAGTTCCCGCAGGACTTCTAATGAAAAACTGTTTTTT. This codes for CASSSRRTSNEKLFF.

With regard to this clonotype: A junction end diverges from the germline sequence, so it may reflect a read error. The chain employs TRBV6-5 and TRBJ2-2; possible D gene TRBD1, 6 bases. This CDR3 has 17 residues. In germline, CDR1 is MNHEY, CDR2 SVGAGI. The CDR3 reads CASSSYLSGTSTGELSF. DNA of the CDR3: TGTGCCAGCAGTTCCTATCTTTCCGGGACATCCACCGGGGAGCTGTCTTTT.

On this clonotype itself: One base away lies a much larger clone, so this may be a sequencing read error. The rearrangement uses TRBV7-6 and TRBJ2-1; D gene ambiguous. The CDR3 spans 13 residues. Trimming took off 2 bases at V and 7 bases at J, with 9 bases between the two ends. The germline gives CDR1 SGHVS, CDR2 FNYEAQ. CDR3 DNA sequence: TGTGCCAGCAGCTTACTCATGAGGAATGAGCAGTTCTTC. This translates into CASSLLMRNEQFF.

This rearrangement joins TRBV29-1 to TRBJ1-2, with TRBD1 as a possible D gene (5 bases). The CDR3 extends over 15 amino acids. V was shortened by 1 base and J by 3 bases, with 15 bases between the two germline ends. CDR1 is SQVTM and CDR2 is ANQGSEA in the germline V gene. CDR3: CSVEGDAFLDYGYTF. The CDR3 region has the DNA TGCAGCGTTGAAGGGGACGCCTTCCTGGACTATGGCTACACCTTC.

At least ten counts were recorded for this clonotype. The chain combines TRBV27 with TRBJ1-1; D uncertain. V gave up 5 bases and J gave up 5 bases, with 12 bases separating them. The germline CDR1 and CDR2 sequences are MNHEY and SMNVEV (reference sequence). There are 13 residues in the CDR3. The CDR3 sequence: CASSVFWGTEAFF. The CDR3 DNA reads TGTGCCAGCAGTGTTTTTTGGGGAACTGAAGCTTTCTTT.

A few counts support this clonotype. J is TRBJ1-1 and V is TRBV14; D gene uncertain. The CDR3 spans 13 residues. Trimming took 4 bases from V and 1 from J, leaving 7 bases between them. Germline CDR1 reads SGHDN; CDR2 reads FVKESK. The chain's CDR3 is CASSRNENTEAFF. The CDR3, as DNA: TGTGCCAGCAGCCGGAACGAGAACACTGAAGCTTTCTTT. Looking up the rest from reference TRBV14 and TRBJ1-1 gives the full variable domain: EAGVTQFPSHSVIEKGQTVTLRCDPISGHDNLYWYRRVMGKEIKFLLHFVKESKQDESGMPNNRFLAERTGGTYSTLKVQPAELEDSGVYFCASSRNENTEAFFGQGTRLTVV.

This clonotype was counted between two and nine times. The chain combines TRBV7-3 with TRBJ2-5; 7 bases match TRBD2. Unmatched junction bases numbered 7, after V lost 5 bases and J lost 1 base. Germline V gives CDR1 SGHTA, CDR2 FQGTGA. The CDR3 is made up of 15 amino acids. CDR3 bases: TGTGCCAGCAGCGCCTCCGGGGGGACCCAAGAGACCCAGTACTTC. Protein: CASSASGGTQETQYF.

The V gene is TRBV6-4, the J gene TRBJ2-1; D gene ambiguous. CDR3 size: 13 residues. V lost 2 bases to trimming and J lost 10 bases, with 12 bases between them. Per germline, CDR1 MRHNA and CDR2 SNTAGT. CDR3 sequence: CASSDDWVGEQFF. In nucleotides, the CDR3 is TGTGCCAGCAGTGACGACTGGGTTGGCGAGCAGTTCTTC.

The rearrangement joins TRBV15 to TRBJ1-3; D ambiguous. Germline V lookup: CDR1 LNHNV, CDR2 YYDKDF (reference sequence). There are 15 residues in the CDR3. V lost 0 bases, J lost 4 bases, and 10 bases lay in between. The CDR3 coding sequence is TGTGCCACCAGCAGAGATCGGGGAGTGGGAAACACCATATATTTT. The encoded protein is CATSRDRGVGNTIYF.

This clonotype has just a few counts. This chain links TRBV20-1 with TRBJ1-2; a weak D match, TRBD1 (5 bases). Germline lookup yields CDR1 DFQATT and CDR2 SNEGSKA (reference sequence). The germline V and J ends were trimmed by 3 bases and 6 bases, with 20 bases remaining between them. The CDR3 totals 15 residues. CDR3 sequence (DNA): TGCAGTGCTAGCCCCCCGGGACTCCCGCTAGATGGCTACACCTTC. Its translation is CSASPPGLPLDGYTF.

This clonotype showed up many times. The chain has TRBV7-2 and TRBJ2-1, with TRBD1 matching 10 bases. Germline CDR1 is SGHTA and CDR2 is FQGNSA. The V segment lost 5 bases and the J segment 5 bases; nucleotides outside the gene matches: 9. The CDR3 is 16 residues long. The CDR3 loop reads CASSEHRDRGHNEQFF. The CDR3 DNA reads as TGTGCCAGCAGCGAGCACCGGGACAGGGGTCACAATGAGCAGTTCTTC.

This chain joins TRBV12-3 or TRBV12-4 and TRBJ1-1; D is possibly TRBD1 (5 bases). This CDR3 has 14 amino acids. V shed 2 bases and J shed 4 bases, with 11 bases lying between them. In DNA, the CDR3 is TGTGCCAGCAGTTTACAGGGTCATGGCACTGAAGCTTTCTTT. This translates into CASSLQGHGTEAFF.

In this sample, this clonotype turned up a few times. The chain employs TRBV6-2 or TRBV6-3 and TRBJ1-1; D uncertain. Germline loops: CDR1 MNHEY, CDR2 SVGEGT. The germline V and J ends were trimmed by 5 bases and 0 bases, with 16 bases remaining between them. CDR3 length: 16 residues. Here the CDR3 reads CASSKLQTRLNTEAFF. The CDR3 nucleotides are TGTGCCAGCAGTAAACTGCAGACGAGATTGAACACTGAAGCTTTCTTT.

In its sample, this clonotype was seen a few times. The chain carries TRBV25-1 and TRBJ2-2, with 7 bases that match TRBD1. Unmatched junction bases numbered 5, after V lost 3 bases and J lost 4 bases. The CDR3 sequence is 15 residues long. The V gene's germline CDR1 is MGHDK and CDR2 SYGVNS. Written as DNA, the CDR3 is TGTGCCAGCAGTGAGGGGACAGCCAGCACCGGGGAGCTGTTTTTT. Protein sequence: CASSEGTASTGELFF.

This chain uses TRBV7-9 with TRBJ2-2; D is undetermined. Germline V gene lookup returns CDR1 SEHNR and CDR2 FQNEAQ (reference sequence). The CDR3 loop spans 16 amino acids. V shed 4 bases and J shed 2 bases, with 14 bases lying between them. This CDR3 is CASSSPEQANTGELFF. CDR3 nucleotide sequence: TGTGCCAGCAGCTCCCCCGAGCAGGCCAACACCGGGGAGCTGTTTTTT.

The chain has TRBV2 and TRBJ1-5; TRBD1 aligns across 7 bases. The V gene end was trimmed by 6 bases and the J gene end by 1 base; junction bases not matched to a gene: 9. This CDR3 spans 16 amino acids. Germline V lookup: CDR1 SNHLY, CDR2 FYNNEI. Here the CDR3 reads CASSHDMGQSNQPQHF. CDR3 in DNA: TGTGCCAGCAGCCACGACATGGGACAGAGCAATCAGCCCCAGCATTTT.

The CDR3: CASSPPPPTQYF. The CDR3 nucleotides are TGTGCCAGCAGCCCCCCCCCCCCTACGCAGTATTTT. The chain is built from TRBV7-3 and TRBJ2-3, with D uncertain. CDR1 SGHTA and CDR2 FQGTGA come from the germline V gene. Trimming stripped 5 bases from V and 8 bases from J, with 11 bases between. The CDR3 loop spans 12 amino acids.

This clonotype was seen more than once but under ten times. The CDR3 bases are TGTGCCAGCAGTTCGACAGAATCCTACGAGCAGTACGTC. It translates to CASSSTESYEQYV. V is TRBV6-2 or TRBV6-3 and J is TRBJ2-7; D may be TRBD1 (5 bases). The length of the CDR3 is 13 residues. V was clipped by 4 bases and J by 1 base, with 8 bases between them. Germline assignment: CDR1 MNHEY and CDR2 SVGEGT.

V and J are TRBV2 and TRBJ2-3; D possibly matches TRBD1 or TRBD2 (5 bases each). This CDR3 is built from 11 residues. Trimming removed 8 bases from V and 14 bases from J, with 17 bases in between. Per the germline V gene, CDR1 is SNHLY and CDR2 is FYNNEI. The CDR3 nucleotides read TGTGCCAGCCTAAGAGGGGTAATTGGGTATTTT. It translates to CASLRGVIGYF.

The sample holds a few counts of this clonotype. The rearrangement uses TRBV5-1 and TRBJ1-1; TRBD1 is a possible D gene (5 bases). The CDR3 length is 14 residues. Per germline, CDR1 SGHRS and CDR2 YFSETQ. Trimming took off 4 bases at V and 6 bases at J, with 16 bases between the two ends. This CDR3 reads CASSQARERAEAFF. In DNA, the CDR3 is TGCGCCAGCAGCCAAGCCAGGGAAAGGGCTGAAGCTTTCTTT.

The sample holds a few counts of this clonotype. CDR3 residues: CSASLTLTGAYGYTF. The CDR3 region has the DNA TGCAGTGCTAGCCTAACCCTGACAGGGGCCTATGGCTACACCTTC. The chain is built from TRBV20-1 and TRBJ1-2; TRBD1 matches 8 bases. V was pared by 3 bases and J by 4 bases, with 10 bases of the junction left unmatched. Looked up from germline, CDR1 is DFQATT and CDR2 is SNEGSKA (reference sequence). There are 15 residues in the CDR3.

This clonotype was seen a handful of times. This rearrangement joins TRBV7-9 to TRBJ2-1; 8 bases agree with TRBD1. Germline values: CDR1 SEHNR, CDR2 FQNEAQ (reference sequence). The CDR3 has 16 amino acids. V was pared by 4 bases and J by 1 base, with 6 bases of the junction left unmatched. CDR3 DNA: TGTGCCAGCAGCTCCCCCAGGACAGGGTCCTACAATGAGCAGTTCTTC. Amino acid sequence: CASSSPRTGSYNEQFF.

This clonotype showed up just a few times. V usage is TRBV4-1 and J usage is TRBJ2-5; TRBD2 matches at 7 bases. Germline-derived CDR1 and CDR2 are MGHRA and YSYEKL. The CDR3 totals 17 residues. V lost 1 base and J lost 1; bases outside the gene matches: 9. CDR3 region: CASSQGRGGGSQETQYF. The CDR3 DNA sequence: TGCGCCAGCAGCCAAGGACGGGGCGGGGGATCCCAAGAGACCCAGTACTTC.

This clonotype showed up just a few times. The V call is TRBV4-1, the J call TRBJ1-1; possible D gene TRBD1, 6 bases. Per germline, CDR1 MGHRA and CDR2 YSYEKL. This CDR3 is 15 amino acids long. With 4 bases removed from V and 4 bases from J, the gap between germline ends came to 16 bases. CDR3 protein: CASSRGVQGSTEAFF. The DNA for the CDR3 is TGCGCCAGCAGCCGAGGGGTGCAGGGGAGCACTGAAGCTTTCTTT.